These 5 T cell receptor beta chains were all obtained from the same sample, sequenced in a study of blood T cell repertoires in COVID-19. The data were produced by immunoSEQ multiplex PCR, yet TCRdb's version contains in-frame clones alone and is incomplete. Counted here are 100,000 to 150,000 clones, 84% occurring once; the ten biggest clones make up roughly an eighth. The sequencing sample was made of peripheral blood. The receptors derive from a woman aged 55-69 years with acute or convalescent COVID-19.

The J gene is TRBJ1-1, the V gene TRBV6-5, with TRBD1 matching 7 bases. The V gene end was trimmed by 2 bases and the J gene end by 5 bases; junction bases not matched to a gene: 5. In germline, CDR1 is MNHEY, CDR2 SVGAGI. This CDR3 contains 14 residues. CDR3 sequence (DNA): TGTGCCAGCAGTTACAGGGGGCGCGAAACTGAAGCTTTCTTT. Translated, it gives CASSYRGRETEAFF.

Written as DNA, the CDR3 is TGTGCCAGCACCCGCATACAGGGCAATAATTCACCCCTCCACTTT. It encodes CASTRIQGNNSPLHF. This sequence joins TRBV6-6 and TRBJ1-6, with D tentatively TRBD1 (6 bases). The CDR3 totals 15 residues. V was trimmed by 7 bases and J by 5 bases, leaving 15 bases between them. Germline values: CDR1 MNHNY, CDR2 SVGAGI (reference sequence).

V gene TRBV5-5 combines with J gene TRBJ2-2; D call uncertain. Germline V gene sequence: CDR1 SGHKS, CDR2 YYEKEE (reference sequence). The CDR3 consists of 13 residues. The germline V and J ends were trimmed by 0 bases and 6 bases, with 6 bases remaining between them. CDR3 bases: TGTGCCAGCAGCTTGGTACCGGCCGGGGAGCTGTTTTTT. It specifies CASSLVPAGELFF.

The chain employs TRBV7-9 and TRBJ2-3; 7 bases agree with TRBD1. V gave up 6 bases and J gave up 4 bases; unmatched junction bases: 10. Per the germline V gene, CDR1 is SEHNR and CDR2 is FQNEAQ (reference sequence). This CDR3 contains 15 residues. The CDR3 spells CASSRLETGSDTQYF. The DNA for the CDR3 is TGTGCCAGCAGTCGTCTAGAGACAGGGTCAGATACGCAGTATTTT.

The chain combines TRBV24-1 with TRBJ2-5; 7 bases are a match to TRBD1. The CDR3 extends over 15 amino acids. V shed 3 bases, J shed 2 bases, and the junction held 5 bases outside the gene matches. CDR1 is KGHDR and CDR2 is SFDVKD in the germline V gene. CDR3 in amino acids: CATSDPGQLQETQYF. The CDR3 DNA sequence: TGTGCCACCAGTGATCCGGGACAGCTACAAGAGACCCAGTACTTC.